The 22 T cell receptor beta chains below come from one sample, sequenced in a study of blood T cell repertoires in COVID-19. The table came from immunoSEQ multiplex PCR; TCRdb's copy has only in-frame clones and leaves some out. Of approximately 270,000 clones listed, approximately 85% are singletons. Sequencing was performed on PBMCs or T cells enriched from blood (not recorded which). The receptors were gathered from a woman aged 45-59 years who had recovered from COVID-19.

CDR3 bases: TGTGCCAGCAGTCCCTCTTGGGACAGTGAAGCTTTCTTT. This sequence encodes CASSPSWDSEAFF. V usage is TRBV28 and J usage is TRBJ1-1, with 7 bases that match TRBD1. Trimming at V came to 5 bases and at J to 7 bases, leaving 7 bases not matched to a gene. This CDR3 is built from 13 residues. CDR1 is MDHEN, CDR2 SYDVKM, per germline.

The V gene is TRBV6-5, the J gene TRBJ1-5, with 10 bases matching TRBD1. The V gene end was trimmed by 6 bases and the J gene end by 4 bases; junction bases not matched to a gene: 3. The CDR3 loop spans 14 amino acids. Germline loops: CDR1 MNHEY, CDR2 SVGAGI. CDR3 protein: CASRPGQGNQPQHF. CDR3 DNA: TGTGCCAGCAGACCGGGACAGGGGAATCAGCCCCAGCATTTT.

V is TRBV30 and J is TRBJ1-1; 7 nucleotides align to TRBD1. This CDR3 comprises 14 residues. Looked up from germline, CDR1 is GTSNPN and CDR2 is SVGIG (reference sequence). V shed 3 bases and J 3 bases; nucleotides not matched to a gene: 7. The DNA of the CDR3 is TGTGCCTGGAGGGCGCGGGACAGATACACTGAAGCTTTCTTT. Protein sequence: CAWRARDRYTEAFF.

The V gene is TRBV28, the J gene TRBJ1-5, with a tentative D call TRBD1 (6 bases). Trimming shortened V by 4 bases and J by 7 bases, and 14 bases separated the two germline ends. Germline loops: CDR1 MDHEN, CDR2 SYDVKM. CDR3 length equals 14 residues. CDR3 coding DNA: TGTGCCAGCAGTTGGCTACAGGGTGTCCAGCCCCAGCATTTT. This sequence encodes CASSWLQGVQPQHF.

The CDR3 is CASNHRAGNTIYF. CDR3 DNA: TGTGCCAGCAATCACAGGGCTGGAAACACCATATATTTT. The chain combines TRBV6-5 with TRBJ1-3; TRBD1 might be the D (6 bases). Between the trimmed V and J ends, which lost 7 bases and 2 bases, there was a span of 9 bases. The CDR3 consists of 13 residues. CDR1 is MNHEY, CDR2 SVGAGI, per germline.

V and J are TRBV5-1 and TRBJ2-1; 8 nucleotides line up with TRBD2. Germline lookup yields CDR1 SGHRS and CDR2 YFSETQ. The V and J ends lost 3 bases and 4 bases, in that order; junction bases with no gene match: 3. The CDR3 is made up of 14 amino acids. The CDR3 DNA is TGCGCCAGCAGCTGGAGCGGGAGTTACAATGAGCAGTTCTTC. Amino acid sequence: CASSWSGSYNEQFF.

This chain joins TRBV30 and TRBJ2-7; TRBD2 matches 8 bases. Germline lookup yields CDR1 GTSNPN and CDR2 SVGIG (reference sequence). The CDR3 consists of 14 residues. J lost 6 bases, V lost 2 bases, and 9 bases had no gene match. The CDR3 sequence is CAWSLLAGGPEQYF. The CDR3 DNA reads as TGTGCCTGGAGTCTATTGGCGGGAGGCCCCGAGCAGTACTTC.

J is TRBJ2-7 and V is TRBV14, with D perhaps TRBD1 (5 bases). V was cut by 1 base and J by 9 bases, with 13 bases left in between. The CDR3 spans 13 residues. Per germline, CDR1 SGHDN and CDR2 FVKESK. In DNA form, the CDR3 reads TGTGCCAGCAGCCAAGTCCCCCAGGGAATGCAGTACTTC. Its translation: CASSQVPQGMQYF.

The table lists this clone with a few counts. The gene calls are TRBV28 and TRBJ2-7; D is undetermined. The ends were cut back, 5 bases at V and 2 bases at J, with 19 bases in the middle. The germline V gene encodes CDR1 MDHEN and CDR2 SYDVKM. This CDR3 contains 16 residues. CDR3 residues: CASSTPNLVVTYEQYF. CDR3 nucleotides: TGTGCCAGCAGTACCCCTAATTTGGTGGTTACCTACGAGCAGTACTTC.

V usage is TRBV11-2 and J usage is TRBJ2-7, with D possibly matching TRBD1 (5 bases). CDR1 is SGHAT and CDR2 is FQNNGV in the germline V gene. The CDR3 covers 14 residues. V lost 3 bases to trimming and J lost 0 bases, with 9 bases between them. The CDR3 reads CASSFWGGSYEQYF. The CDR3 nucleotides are TGTGCCAGCAGCTTTTGGGGCGGCTCCTACGAGCAGTACTTC.

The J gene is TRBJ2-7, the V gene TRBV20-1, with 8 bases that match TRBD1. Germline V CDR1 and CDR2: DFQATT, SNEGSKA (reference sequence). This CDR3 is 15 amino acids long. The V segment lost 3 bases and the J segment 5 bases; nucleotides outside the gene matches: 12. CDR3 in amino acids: CSASWVGQGGNEQYF. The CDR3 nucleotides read TGCAGTGCTAGTTGGGTAGGACAGGGTGGGAACGAGCAGTACTTC.

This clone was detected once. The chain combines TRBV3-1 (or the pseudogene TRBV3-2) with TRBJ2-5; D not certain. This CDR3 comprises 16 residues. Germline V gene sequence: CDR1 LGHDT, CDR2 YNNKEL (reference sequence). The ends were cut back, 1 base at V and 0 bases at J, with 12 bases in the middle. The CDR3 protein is CASSQGARANQETQYF. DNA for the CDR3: TGTGCCAGCAGCCAAGGTGCGAGAGCGAACCAAGAGACCCAGTACTTC.

The CDR3 region has the DNA TGTGCCAGCAGCGGAGTGGGGGGGTATGGCTACACCTTC. Protein sequence: CASSGVGGYGYTF. The V call is TRBV7-9, the J call TRBJ1-2; possible D gene TRBD1, 5 bases. The CDR3 loop spans 13 amino acids. The V gene lost 5 bases and the J gene lost 5 bases, with 12 bases spanning the gap. Germline-derived CDR1 and CDR2 are SEHNR and FQNEAQ (reference sequence).

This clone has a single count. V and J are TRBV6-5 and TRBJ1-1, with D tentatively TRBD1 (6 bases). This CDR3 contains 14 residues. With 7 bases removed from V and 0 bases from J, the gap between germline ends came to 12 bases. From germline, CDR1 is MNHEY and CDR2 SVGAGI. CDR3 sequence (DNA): TGTGCCAGCAATCAGGACAGACTGAACACTGAAGCTTTCTTT. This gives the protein CASNQDRLNTEAFF.

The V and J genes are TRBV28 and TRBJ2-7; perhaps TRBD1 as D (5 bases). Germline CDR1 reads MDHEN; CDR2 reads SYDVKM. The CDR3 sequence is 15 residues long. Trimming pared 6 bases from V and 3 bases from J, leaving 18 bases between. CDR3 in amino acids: CASRPVQGGYYEQYF. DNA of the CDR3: TGTGCCAGCAGACCAGTCCAGGGCGGATACTACGAGCAGTACTTC.

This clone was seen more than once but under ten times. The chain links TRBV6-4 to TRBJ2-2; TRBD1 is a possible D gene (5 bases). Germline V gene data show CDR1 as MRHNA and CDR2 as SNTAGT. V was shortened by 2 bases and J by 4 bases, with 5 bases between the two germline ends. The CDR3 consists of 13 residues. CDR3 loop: CASSDRGTGELFF. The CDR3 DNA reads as TGTGCCAGCAGTGACAGGGGCACCGGGGAGCTGTTTTTT.

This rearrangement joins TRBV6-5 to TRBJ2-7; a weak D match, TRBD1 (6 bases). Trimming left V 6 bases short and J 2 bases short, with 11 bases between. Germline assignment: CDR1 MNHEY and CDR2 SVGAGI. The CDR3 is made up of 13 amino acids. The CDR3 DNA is TGTGCCAGCAGCATACAGGGTCCCTACGAGCAGTACTTC. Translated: CASSIQGPYEQYF.

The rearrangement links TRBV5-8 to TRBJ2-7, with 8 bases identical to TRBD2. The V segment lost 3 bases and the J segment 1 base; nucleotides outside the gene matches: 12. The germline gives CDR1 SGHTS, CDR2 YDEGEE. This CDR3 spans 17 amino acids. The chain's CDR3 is CASSSPGLDSSSYEQYF. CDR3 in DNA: TGTGCCAGCAGCTCCCCGGGACTAGATTCGAGTTCCTACGAGCAGTACTTC.

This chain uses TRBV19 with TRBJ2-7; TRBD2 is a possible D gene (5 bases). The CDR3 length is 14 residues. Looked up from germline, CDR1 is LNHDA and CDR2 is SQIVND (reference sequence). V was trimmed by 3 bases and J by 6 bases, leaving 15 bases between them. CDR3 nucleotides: TGTGCCAGTAGTATGGCGGGCGCTGAGGGCGAGCAGTACTTC. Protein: CASSMAGAEGEQYF.

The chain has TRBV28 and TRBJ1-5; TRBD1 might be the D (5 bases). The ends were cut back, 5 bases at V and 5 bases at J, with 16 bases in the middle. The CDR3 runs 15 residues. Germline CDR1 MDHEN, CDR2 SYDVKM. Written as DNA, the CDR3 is TGTGCCAGCAGTCGGGACCCGGGAGGTCATCAGCCCCAGCATTTT. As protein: CASSRDPGGHQPQHF.

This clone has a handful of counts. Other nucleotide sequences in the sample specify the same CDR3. The CDR3 sequence: CASSPSPGNTEAFF. The CDR3 bases are TGTGCCAGCAGTCCCTCGCCGGGGAACACTGAAGCTTTCTTT. The V call is TRBV6-4, the J call TRBJ1-1; D is unresolved. Germline V lookup: CDR1 MRHNA, CDR2 SNTAGT. CDR3 length equals 14 residues. The ends were cut back, 5 bases at V and 1 base at J, with 11 bases in the middle.

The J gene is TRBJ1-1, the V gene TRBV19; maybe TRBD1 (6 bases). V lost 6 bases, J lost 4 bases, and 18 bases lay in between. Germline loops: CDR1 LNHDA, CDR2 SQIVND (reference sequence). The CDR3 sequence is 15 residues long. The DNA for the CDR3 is TGTGCCAGTAGCCGGGGGGGCAGGGGAGGCACTGAAGCTTTCTTT. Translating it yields CASSRGGRGGTEAFF.